This is a list of T cell receptor beta chains from one sample in a study of T-cell reconstitution after alpha-beta-depleted transplantation in children. TCRdb reprocessed the PCR reads via MiXCR and lists one record per CDR3 protein. The sample shows approximately 980,000 distinct CDR3 sequences, roughly 29% of them seen only once. The source was PBMCs, mostly from graft donor cells, collected 360 days after TCRalphabeta/CD19-depleted stem cell transplant. The receptor source for this set is a boy less than two years old who had a stem cell transplant for SCID, so the T cells may come from the graft donor. CDR3s include the opening cysteine and the closing phenylalanine or tryptophan.

j_call v_call cdr3_aa
TRBJ2-7 TRBV11-2 CASSLDLSGGAYEQYF
TRBJ2-7 TRBV4-1 CASSQVVTGVHQQYF
TRBJ1-2 TRBV12-3/TRBV12-4 CASRGRVGTGAPPLYGYTF
TRBJ2-3 TRBV5-6 CASSSRTGFTDTQYF
TRBJ2-7 TRBV5-1 CASSLFEAYEQYF
TRBJ1-5 TRBV2 CASSDFVQPQHF
TRBJ2-7 TRBV20-1 CSARDWAGLSYEQYF
TRBJ2-1 TRBV11-2 CASSSGDSLTYNEQFF
TRBJ2-1 TRBV20-1 CSARDLGLAAGARWEQFF
TRBJ2-1 TRBV18 CASSPLPPEQFF
TRBJ2-7 TRBV28 CASSFGRVHEQYF
TRBJ2-7 TRBV5-1 CASSLESYEQYF
TRBJ2-1 TRBV19 CASSIVGRSSYNEQFF
TRBJ2-7 TRBV5-6 CASSLDLTGREQYF
TRBJ1-1 TRBV6-5 CASSYYPGQLNTEAFF
TRBJ1-5 TRBV28 CASSLDRGWASNQPQHF
TRBJ1-1 TRBV5-1 CASSSPAQGAEAFF
TRBJ1-2 TRBV12-3/TRBV12-4 CASSPTGVGYTF
TRBJ1-1 TRBV9 CASSPQGQSNTEAFF
TRBJ2-2 TRBV12-3/TRBV12-4 CASSFGPGPSNTGELFF
TRBJ2-1 TRBV10-3 CATSPGTANNEQFF
TRBJ2-5 TRBV29-1 CSVNWGETQYF
TRBJ2-5 TRBV20-1 CSATPGQGLRETQYF
TRBJ1-1 TRBV20-1 CSARAPGQRMNTEAFF
TRBJ2-3 TRBV5-1 CASSRTGTRDTQYF
TRBJ2-2 TRBV4-2 CASSPYPGLAGGGELFF
TRBJ1-6 TRBV14 CSSSQGRQGRTLHF
TRBJ2-5 TRBV12-3/TRBV12-4 CASSLVPGRDGGETQYF
TRBJ2-1 TRBV5-1 CASTPLGTAMGNEQFF
TRBJ1-1 TRBV2 CASPFWDRQMNTEAFF
TRBJ2-5 TRBV11-2 CASSLRWAQETQYF
TRBJ2-2 TRBV2 CASSDIYITGELFF
TRBJ1-5 TRBV12-3/TRBV12-4 CASCSGTTSNQPQHF
TRBJ2-3 TRBV24-1 CATSETGGPDTQYF
TRBJ1-1 TRBV5-1 CASSRTVDTNEAFF
TRBJ2-2 TRBV28 CASSFEVTGELFF
TRBJ2-7 TRBV6-1 CASTPGGALSYEQYF
TRBJ2-3 TRBV11-2 CASSLAGQGTLTDTQYF
TRBJ2-3 TRBV6-1 CASSKGRVTDTQYF
TRBJ1-2 TRBV5-1 CASSFQGQGRGGYTF
TRBJ2-7 TRBV7-8 CASSSETGVGSYEQYF
TRBJ2-1 TRBV6-5 CASSYQGAGGNEQFF
TRBJ2-1 TRBV6-2/TRBV6-3 CASRRPLGGGLSNNEQFF